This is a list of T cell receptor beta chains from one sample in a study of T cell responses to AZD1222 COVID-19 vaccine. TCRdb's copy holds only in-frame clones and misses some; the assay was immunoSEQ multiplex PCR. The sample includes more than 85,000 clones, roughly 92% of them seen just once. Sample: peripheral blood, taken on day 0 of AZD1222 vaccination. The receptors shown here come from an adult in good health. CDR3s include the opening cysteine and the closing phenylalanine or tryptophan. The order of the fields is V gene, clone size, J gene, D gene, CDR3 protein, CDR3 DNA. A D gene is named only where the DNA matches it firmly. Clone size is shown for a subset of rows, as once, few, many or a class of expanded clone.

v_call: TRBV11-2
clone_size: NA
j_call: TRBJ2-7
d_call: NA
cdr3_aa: CASSLEAVSSYEQYF
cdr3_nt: TGTGCCAGCAGCTTAGAGGCAGTAAGCTCCTACGAGCAGTACTTC

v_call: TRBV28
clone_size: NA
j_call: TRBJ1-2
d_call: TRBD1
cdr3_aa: CASSPLPGQGGAWDGYTF
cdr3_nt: TGTGCCAGCAGCCCCCTCCCGGGACAGGGGGGTGCTTGGGATGGCTACACCTTC

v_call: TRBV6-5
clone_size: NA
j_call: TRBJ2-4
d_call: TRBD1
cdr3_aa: CASSYTGGAAKNIQYF
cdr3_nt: TGTGCCAGCAGTTATACAGGGGGCGCTGCCAAAAACATTCAGTACTTC

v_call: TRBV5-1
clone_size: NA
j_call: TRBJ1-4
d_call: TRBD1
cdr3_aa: CASSLMGQGSTNEKLFF
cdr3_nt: TGCGCCAGCAGCCTCATGGGACAGGGCTCAACTAATGAAAAACTGTTTTTT

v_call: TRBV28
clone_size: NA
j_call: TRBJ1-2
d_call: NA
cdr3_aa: CASRSLGVNYGYTF
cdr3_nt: TGTGCCAGCAGGTCTCTAGGTGTTAACTATGGCTACACCTTC

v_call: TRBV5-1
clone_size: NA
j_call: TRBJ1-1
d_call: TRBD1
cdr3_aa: CASSPGQDYTEAFF
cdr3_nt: TGCGCCAGCAGCCCGGGACAGGACTACACTGAAGCTTTCTTT

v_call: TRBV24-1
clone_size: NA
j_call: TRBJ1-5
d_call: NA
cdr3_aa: CATSDRDNQPQHF
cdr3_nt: TGTGCCACCAGTGATCGGGACAATCAGCCCCAGCATTTT

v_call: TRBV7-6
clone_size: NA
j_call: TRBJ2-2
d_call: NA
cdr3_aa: CASSLRPFESPPANTGELFF
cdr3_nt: TGTGCCAGCAGCTTAAGACCGTTCGAGTCACCGCCCGCGAACACCGGGGAGCTGTTTTTT

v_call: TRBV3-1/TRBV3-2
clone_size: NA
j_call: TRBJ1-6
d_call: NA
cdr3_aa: CASSQGGGGRNSPLHF
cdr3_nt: TGTGCCAGCAGCCAAGGGGGGGGAGGACGTAATTCACCCCTCCACTTT

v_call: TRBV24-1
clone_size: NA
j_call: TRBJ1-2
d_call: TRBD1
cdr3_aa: CATSDGDRNYGYTF
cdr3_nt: TGTGCCACCAGTGATGGGGACAGAAACTATGGCTACACCTTC

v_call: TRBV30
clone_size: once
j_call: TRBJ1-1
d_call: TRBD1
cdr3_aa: CAWSAGTGGKMNTEAFF
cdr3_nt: TGTGCCTGGAGTGCGGGGACAGGGGGTAAGATGAACACTGAAGCTTTCTTT

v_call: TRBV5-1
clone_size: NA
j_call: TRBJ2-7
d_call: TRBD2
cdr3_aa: CASSEQTIAGGKYEQYF
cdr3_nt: TGCGCCAGCAGCGAGCAAACAATAGCGGGGGGAAAATACGAGCAGTACTTC

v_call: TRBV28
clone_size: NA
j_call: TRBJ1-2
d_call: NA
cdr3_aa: CASSLQNYGYTF
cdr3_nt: TGTGCCAGCAGTTTACAGAACTATGGCTACACCTTC

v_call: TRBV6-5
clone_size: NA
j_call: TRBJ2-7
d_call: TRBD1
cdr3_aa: CASNTGGTYEQYF
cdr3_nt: TGTGCCAGCAATACAGGGGGGACCTACGAGCAGTACTTC

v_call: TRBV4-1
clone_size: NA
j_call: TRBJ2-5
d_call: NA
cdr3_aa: CASSTLGWQETQYF
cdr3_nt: TGCGCCAGCAGCACTTTAGGGTGGCAAGAGACCCAGTACTTC

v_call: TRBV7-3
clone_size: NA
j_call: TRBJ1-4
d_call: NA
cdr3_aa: CASSLNFRPLDGEKLFF
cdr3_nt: TGTGCCAGCAGCTTAAATTTTAGGCCCTTGGATGGGGAAAAACTGTTTTTT

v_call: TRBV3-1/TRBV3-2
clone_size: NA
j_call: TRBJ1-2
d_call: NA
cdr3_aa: CASSPARFRGPLNYGYTF
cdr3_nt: TGTGCCAGCAGCCCAGCAAGGTTTAGGGGACCGCTTAACTATGGCTACACCTTC

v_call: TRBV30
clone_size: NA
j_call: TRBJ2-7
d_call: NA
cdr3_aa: CAWSVEGFEQYF
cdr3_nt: TGTGCCTGGAGTGTTGAGGGGTTCGAGCAGTACTTC

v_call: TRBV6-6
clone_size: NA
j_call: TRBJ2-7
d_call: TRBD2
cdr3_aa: CASSYSGSGAYEQYF
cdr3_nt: TGTGCCAGCAGTTACTCTGGAAGCGGGGCCTACGAGCAGTACTTC

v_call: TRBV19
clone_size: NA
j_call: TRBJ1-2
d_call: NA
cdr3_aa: CASRTYLGPNYGYTF
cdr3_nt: TGTGCCAGTAGGACCTACTTGGGACCTAACTATGGCTACACCTTC

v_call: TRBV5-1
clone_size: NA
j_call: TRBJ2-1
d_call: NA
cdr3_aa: CASSWDLYNEQFF
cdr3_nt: TGCGCCAGCAGCTGGGACTTATACAATGAGCAGTTCTTC

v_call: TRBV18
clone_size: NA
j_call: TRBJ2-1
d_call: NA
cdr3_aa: CASSPSGLDNEQFF
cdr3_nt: TGTGCCAGCTCACCTTCGGGACTCGACAATGAGCAGTTCTTC

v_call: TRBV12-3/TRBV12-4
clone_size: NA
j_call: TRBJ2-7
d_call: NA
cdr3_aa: CASSLDREQYF
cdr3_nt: TGTGCCAGCAGTTTAGACCGTGAGCAGTACTTC

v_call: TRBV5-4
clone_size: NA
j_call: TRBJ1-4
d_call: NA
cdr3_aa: CASSWRADVGEKLFF
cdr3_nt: TGTGCCAGCAGCTGGCGAGCTGATGTAGGTGAAAAACTGTTTTTT

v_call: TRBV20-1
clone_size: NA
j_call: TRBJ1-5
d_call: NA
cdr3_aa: CSVVGQPQHF
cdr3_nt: TGCAGTGTGGTTGGTCAGCCCCAGCATTTT

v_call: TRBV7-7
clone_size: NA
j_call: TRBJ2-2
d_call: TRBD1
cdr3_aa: CASSLALGTGFAGELFF
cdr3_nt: TGTGCCAGCAGCTTAGCGCTTGGGACAGGGTTCGCCGGGGAGCTGTTTTTT

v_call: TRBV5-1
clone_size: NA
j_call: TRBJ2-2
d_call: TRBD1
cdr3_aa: CASSFGQENTGELFF
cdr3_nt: TGCGCCAGCAGCTTTGGACAGGAGAACACCGGGGAGCTGTTTTTT

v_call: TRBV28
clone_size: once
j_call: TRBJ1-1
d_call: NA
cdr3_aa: CASSLSINTEAFF
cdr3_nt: TGTGCCAGCAGTTTGAGCATAAACACTGAAGCTTTCTTT